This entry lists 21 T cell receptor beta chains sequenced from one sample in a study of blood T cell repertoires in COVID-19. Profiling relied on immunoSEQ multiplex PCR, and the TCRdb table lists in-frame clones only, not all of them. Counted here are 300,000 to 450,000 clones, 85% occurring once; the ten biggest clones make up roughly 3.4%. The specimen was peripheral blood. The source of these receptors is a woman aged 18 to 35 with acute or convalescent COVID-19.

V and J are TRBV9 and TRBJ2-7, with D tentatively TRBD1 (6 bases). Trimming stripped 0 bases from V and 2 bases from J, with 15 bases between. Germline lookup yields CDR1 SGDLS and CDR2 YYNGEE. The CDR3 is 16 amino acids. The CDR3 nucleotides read TGTGCCAGCAGCGTAGGATTTGCGGACAGCACCTACGAGCAGTACTTC. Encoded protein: CASSVGFADSTYEQYF.

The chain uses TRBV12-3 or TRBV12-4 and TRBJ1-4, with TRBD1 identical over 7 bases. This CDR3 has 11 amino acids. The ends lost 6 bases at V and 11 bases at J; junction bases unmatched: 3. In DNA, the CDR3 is TGTGCCAGCAGCCCAGGGGGGAAACTGTTTTTT. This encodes CASSPGGKLFF.

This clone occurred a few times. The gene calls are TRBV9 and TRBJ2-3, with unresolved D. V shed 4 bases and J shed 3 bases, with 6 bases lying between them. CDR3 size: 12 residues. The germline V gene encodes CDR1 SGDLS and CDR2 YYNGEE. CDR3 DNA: TGTGCCAGCAGCTATTTTACAGATACGCAGTATTTT. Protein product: CASSYFTDTQYF.

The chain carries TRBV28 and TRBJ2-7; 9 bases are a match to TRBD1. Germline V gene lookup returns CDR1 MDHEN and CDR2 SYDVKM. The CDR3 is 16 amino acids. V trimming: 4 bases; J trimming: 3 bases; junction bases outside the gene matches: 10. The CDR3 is CASSSPYRGRVYEQYF. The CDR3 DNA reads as TGTGCCAGCAGTTCTCCCTACAGGGGGCGCGTCTACGAGCAGTACTTC.

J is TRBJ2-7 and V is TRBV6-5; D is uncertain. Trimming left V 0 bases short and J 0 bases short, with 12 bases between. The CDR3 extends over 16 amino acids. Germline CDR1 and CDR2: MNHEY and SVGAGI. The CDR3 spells CASSYSLRLSSYEQYF. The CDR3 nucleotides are TGTGCCAGCAGTTACTCCTTGAGACTTAGCTCCTACGAGCAGTACTTC.

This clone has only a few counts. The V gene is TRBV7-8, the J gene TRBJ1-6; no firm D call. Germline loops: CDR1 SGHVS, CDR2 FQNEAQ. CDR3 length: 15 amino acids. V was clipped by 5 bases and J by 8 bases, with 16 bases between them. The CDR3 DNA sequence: TGTGCCAGCAGCCCCGACGGACTGGCGGATTCACCCCTCCACTTT. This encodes CASSPDGLADSPLHF.

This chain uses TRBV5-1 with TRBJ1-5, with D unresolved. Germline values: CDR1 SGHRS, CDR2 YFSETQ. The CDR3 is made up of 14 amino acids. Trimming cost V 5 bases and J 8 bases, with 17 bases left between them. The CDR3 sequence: CASSLGGFLEPQHF. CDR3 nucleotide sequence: TGCGCCAGCAGTCTAGGAGGGTTTTTGGAGCCCCAGCATTTT.

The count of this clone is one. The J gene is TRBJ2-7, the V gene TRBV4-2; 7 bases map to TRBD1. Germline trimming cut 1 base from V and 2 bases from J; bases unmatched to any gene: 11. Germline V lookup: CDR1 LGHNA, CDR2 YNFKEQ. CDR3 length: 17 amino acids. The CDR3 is CASSQGGFGTAPYEQYF. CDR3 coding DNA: TGTGCCAGCAGCCAAGGGGGATTCGGGACAGCCCCCTACGAGCAGTACTTC.

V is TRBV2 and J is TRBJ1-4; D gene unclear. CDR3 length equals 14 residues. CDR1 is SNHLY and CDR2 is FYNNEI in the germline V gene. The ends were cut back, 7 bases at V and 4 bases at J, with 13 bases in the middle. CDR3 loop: CASITDTLNEKLFF. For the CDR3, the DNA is TGTGCCAGCATCACTGACACCCTTAATGAAAAACTGTTTTTT. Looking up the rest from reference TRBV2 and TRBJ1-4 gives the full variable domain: EPEVTQTPSHQVTQMGQEVILRCVPISNHLYFYWYRQILGQKVEFLVSFYNNEISEKSEIFDDQFSVERPDGSNFTLKIRSTKLEDSAMYFCASITDTLNEKLFFGSGTQLSVL.

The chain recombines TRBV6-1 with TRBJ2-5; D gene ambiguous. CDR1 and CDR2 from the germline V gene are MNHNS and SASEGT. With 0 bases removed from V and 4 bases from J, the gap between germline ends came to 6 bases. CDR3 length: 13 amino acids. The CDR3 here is CASSEALRETQYF. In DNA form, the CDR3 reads TGTGCCAGCAGTGAAGCGTTGCGAGAGACCCAGTACTTC.

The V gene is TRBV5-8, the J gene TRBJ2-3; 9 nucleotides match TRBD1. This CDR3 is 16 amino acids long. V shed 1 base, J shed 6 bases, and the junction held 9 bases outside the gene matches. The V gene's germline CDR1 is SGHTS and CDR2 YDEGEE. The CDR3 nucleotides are TGTGCCAGCAGCTTGTTAGGGACAGGGTCGTCCGATACGCAGTATTTT. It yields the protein CASSLLGTGSSDTQYF.

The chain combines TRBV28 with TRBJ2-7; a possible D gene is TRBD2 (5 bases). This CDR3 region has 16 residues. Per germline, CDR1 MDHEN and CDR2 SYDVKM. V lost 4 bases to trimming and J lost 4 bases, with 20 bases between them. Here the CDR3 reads CASSSRGLGGLYEQYF. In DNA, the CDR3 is TGTGCCAGCAGTTCCCGCGGATTGGGCGGACTGTACGAGCAGTACTTC. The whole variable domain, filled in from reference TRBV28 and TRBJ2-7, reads DVKVTQSSRYLVKRTGEKVFLECVQDMDHENMFWYRQDPGLGLRLIYFSYDVKMKEKGDIPEGYSVSREKKERFSLILESASTNQTSMYLCASSSRGLGGLYEQYFGPGTRLTVT.

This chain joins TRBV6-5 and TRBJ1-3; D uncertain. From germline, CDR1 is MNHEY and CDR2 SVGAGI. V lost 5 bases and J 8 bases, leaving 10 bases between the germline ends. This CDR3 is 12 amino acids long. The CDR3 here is CASSTSGYTIYF. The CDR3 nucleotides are TGTGCCAGCAGTACTAGCGGATACACCATATATTTT.

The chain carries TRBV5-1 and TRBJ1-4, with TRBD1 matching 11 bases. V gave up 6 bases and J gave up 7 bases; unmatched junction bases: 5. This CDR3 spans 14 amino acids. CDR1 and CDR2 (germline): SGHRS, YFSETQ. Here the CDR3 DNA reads TGCGCCAGCAAAATGGACAGGGGGCCTGAAAAACTGTTTTTT. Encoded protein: CASKMDRGPEKLFF.

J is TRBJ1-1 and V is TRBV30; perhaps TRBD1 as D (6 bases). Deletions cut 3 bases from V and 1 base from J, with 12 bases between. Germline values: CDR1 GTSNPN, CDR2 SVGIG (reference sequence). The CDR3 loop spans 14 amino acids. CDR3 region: CAWRSGVSNTEAFF. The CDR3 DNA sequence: TGTGCCTGGAGATCAGGGGTTTCGAACACTGAAGCTTTCTTT.

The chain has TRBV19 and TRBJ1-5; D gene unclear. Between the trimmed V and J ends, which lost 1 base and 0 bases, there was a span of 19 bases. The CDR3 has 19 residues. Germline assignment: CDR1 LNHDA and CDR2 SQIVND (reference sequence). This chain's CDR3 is CASSIVGGQSVYSNQPQHF. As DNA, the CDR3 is TGTGCCAGTAGTATAGTGGGCGGGCAGTCCGTGTATAGCAATCAGCCCCAGCATTTT.

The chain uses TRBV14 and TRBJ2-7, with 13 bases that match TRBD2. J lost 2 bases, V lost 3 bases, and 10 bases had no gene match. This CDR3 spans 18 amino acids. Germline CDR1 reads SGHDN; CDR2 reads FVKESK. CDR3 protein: CASSHHGLAGESPYEQYF. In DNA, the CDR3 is TGTGCCAGCAGCCATCACGGACTAGCGGGAGAGTCCCCCTACGAGCAGTACTTC.

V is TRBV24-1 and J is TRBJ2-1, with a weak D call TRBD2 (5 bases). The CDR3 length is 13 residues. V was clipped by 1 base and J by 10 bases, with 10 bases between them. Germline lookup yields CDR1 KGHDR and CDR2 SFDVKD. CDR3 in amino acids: CATSDFVGEEQFF. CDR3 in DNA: TGTGCCACCAGTGATTTTGTGGGAGAAGAGCAGTTCTTC.

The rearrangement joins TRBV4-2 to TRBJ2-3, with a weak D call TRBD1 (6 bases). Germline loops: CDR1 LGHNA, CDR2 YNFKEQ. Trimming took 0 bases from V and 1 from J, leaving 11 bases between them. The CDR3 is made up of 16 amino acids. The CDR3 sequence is CASSQDHPGGTDTQYF. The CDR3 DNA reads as TGTGCCAGCAGCCAAGATCACCCAGGGGGCACAGATACGCAGTATTTT.

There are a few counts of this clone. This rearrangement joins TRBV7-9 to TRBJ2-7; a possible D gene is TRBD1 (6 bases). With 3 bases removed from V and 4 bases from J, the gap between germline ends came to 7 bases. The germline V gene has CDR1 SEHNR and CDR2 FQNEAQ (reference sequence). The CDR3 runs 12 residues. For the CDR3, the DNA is TGTGCCAGCAGCTTCCAGGGGTACGAGCAGTACTTC. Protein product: CASSFQGYEQYF.

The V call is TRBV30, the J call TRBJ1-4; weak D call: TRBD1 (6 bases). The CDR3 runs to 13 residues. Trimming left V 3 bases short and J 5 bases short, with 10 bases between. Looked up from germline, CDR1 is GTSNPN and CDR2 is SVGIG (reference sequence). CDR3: CAWRGGPNEKLFF. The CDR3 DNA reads TGTGCCTGGAGGGGGGGGCCGAATGAAAAACTGTTTTTT.